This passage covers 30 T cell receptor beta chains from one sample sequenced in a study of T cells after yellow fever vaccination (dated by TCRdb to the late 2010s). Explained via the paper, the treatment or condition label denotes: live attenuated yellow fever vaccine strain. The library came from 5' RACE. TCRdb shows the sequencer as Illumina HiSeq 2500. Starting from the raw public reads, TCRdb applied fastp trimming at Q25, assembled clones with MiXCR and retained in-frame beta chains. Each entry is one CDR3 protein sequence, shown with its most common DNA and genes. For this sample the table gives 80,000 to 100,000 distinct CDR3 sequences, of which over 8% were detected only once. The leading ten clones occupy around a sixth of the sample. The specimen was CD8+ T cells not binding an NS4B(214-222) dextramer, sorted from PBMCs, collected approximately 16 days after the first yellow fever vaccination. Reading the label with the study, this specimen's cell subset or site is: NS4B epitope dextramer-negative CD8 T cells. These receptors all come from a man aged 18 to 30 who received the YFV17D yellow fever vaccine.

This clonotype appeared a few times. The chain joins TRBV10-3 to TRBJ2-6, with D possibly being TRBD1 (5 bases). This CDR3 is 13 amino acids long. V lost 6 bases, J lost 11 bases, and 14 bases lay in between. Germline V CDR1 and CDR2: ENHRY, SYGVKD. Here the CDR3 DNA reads TGTGCCATCAGGTACAGGACGGTGGACGTCCTGACTTTC. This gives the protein CAIRYRTVDVLTF.

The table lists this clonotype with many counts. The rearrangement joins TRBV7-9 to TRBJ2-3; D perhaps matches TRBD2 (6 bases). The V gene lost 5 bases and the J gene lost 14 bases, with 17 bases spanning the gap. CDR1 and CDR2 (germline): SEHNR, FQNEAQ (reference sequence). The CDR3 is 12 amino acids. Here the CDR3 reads CASSPWGGFGYF. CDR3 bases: TGTGCCAGCAGCCCCTGGGGAGGATTTGGGTATTTT.

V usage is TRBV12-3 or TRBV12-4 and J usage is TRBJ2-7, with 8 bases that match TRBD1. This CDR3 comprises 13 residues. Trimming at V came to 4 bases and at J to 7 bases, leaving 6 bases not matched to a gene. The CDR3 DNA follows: TGTGCCAGCAGTTCTAAGACAGGGGTTGAGCAGTACTTC. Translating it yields CASSSKTGVEQYF.

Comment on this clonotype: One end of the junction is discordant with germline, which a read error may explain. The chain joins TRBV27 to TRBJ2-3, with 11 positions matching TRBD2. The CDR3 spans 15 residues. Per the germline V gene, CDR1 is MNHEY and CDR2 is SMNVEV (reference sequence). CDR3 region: CSSSVLAGGADTQYF. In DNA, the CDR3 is TGTTCCAGCAGCGTTCTAGCGGGGGGCGCAGATACGCAGTATTTT.

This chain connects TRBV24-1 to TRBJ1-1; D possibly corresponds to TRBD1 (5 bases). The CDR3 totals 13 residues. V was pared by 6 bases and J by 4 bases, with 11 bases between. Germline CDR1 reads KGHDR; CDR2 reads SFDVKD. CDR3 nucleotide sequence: TGTGCCACCAGTCCTGGGGGTGCCACTGAAGCTTTCTTT. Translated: CATSPGGATEAFF.

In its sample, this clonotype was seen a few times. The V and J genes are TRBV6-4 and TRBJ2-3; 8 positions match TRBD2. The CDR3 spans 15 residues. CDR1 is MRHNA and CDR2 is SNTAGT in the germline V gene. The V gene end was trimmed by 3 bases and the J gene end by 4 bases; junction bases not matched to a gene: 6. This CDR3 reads CASSDGAGASDTQYF. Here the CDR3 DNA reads TGTGCCAGCAGTGATGGAGCGGGGGCTTCAGATACGCAGTATTTT.

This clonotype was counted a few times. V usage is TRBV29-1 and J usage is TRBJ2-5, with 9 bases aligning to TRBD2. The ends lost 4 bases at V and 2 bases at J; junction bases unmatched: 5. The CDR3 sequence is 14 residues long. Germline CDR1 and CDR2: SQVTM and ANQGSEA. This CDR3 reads CSVGWLAGQETQYF. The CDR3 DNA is TGCAGCGTTGGGTGGCTAGCGGGGCAAGAGACCCAGTACTTC.

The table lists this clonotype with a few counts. Here the CDR3 reads CASSLGTFPEQYV. Here the CDR3 DNA reads TGTGCCAGCAGCTTAGGGACCTTCCCCGAGCAGTACGTC. V is TRBV7-8 and J is TRBJ2-7, with no clear D. The CDR3 totals 13 residues. The V end was cut by 1 base, the J end by 6 bases, with 10 bases between. The germline V gene has CDR1 SGHVS and CDR2 FQNEAQ.

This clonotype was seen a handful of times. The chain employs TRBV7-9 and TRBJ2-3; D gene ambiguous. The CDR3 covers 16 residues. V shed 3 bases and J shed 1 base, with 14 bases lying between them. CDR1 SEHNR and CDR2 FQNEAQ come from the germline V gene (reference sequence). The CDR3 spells CASSFPSTPGTDTQYF. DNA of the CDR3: TGTGCCAGCAGCTTCCCATCTACCCCAGGCACAGATACGCAGTATTTT. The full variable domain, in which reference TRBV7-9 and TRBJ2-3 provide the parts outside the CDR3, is DTGVSQNPRHKITKRGQNVTFRCDPISEHNRLYWYRQTLGQGPEFLTYFQNEAQLEKSRLLSDRFSAERPKGSFSTLEIQRTEQGDSAMYLCASSFPSTPGTDTQYFGPGTRLTVL.

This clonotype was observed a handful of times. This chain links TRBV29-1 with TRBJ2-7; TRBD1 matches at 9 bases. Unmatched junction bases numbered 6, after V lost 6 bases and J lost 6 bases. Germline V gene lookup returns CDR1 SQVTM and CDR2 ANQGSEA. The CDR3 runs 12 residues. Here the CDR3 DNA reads TGCAGCGTCGCCGGGACAGGGTCCGAGCAGTACTTC. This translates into CSVAGTGSEQYF.

The CDR3 DNA is TGTGCCAGCAGCCCACCGGGACAGGGATACAATGAGCAGTTCTTC. Translation gives CASSPPGQGYNEQFF. V usage is TRBV14 and J usage is TRBJ2-1; 9 positions match TRBD1. Losses at the gene ends were 4 bases for V and 4 bases for J; bases not matched to a gene: 5. CDR3 size: 15 residues. Per germline, CDR1 SGHDN and CDR2 FVKESK.

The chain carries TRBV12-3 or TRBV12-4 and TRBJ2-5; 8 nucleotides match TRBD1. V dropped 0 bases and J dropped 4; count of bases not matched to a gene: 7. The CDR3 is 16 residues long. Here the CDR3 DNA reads TGTGCCAGCAGTTTAGCGCCTTCAGGGGGCTCAGAGACCCAGTACTTC. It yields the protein CASSLAPSGGSETQYF.

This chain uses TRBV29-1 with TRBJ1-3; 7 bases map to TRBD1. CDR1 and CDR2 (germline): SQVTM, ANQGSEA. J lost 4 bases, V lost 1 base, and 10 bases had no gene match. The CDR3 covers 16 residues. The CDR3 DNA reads TGCAGCGTTGAAGGCCCTCGACAGGGCCCCGGAAACACCATATATTTT. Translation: CSVEGPRQGPGNTIYF.

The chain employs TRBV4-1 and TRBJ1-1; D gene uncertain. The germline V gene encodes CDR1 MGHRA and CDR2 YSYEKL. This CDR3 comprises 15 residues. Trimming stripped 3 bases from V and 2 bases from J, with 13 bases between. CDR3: CASSQREYLNTEAFF. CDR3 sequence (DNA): TGCGCCAGCAGCCAGAGGGAGTACTTAAACACTGAAGCTTTCTTT.

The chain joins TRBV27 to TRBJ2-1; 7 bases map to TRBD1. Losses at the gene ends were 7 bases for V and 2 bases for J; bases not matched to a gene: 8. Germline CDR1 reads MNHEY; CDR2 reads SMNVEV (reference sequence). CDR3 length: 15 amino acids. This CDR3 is CASTSEGATYNEQFF. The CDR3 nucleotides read TGTGCCAGCACCTCTGAGGGGGCCACCTACAATGAGCAGTTCTTC.

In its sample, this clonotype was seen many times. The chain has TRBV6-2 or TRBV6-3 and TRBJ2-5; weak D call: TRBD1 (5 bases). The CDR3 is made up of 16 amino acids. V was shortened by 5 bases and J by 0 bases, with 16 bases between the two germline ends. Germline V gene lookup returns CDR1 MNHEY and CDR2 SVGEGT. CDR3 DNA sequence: TGTGCCAGCAGTCCCCGGCAGGGTGCGGACCAAGAGACCCAGTACTTC. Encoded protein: CASSPRQGADQETQYF.

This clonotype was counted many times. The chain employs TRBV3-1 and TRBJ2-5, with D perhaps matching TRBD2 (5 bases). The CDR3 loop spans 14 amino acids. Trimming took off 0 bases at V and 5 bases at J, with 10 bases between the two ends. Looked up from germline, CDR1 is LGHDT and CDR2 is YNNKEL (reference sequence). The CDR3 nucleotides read TGTGCCAGCAGCCAAGATCAGCGAGGGGAGACCCAGTACTTC. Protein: CASSQDQRGETQYF.

The CDR3 spells CASSRVRQAASNQPQHF. The CDR3 nucleotides read TGCGCCAGCAGCCGAGTGCGACAGGCCGCAAGCAATCAGCCCCAGCATTTT. The V gene is TRBV4-1, the J gene TRBJ1-5; a weak D match, TRBD1 (6 bases). With 4 bases removed from V and 1 base from J, the gap between germline ends came to 17 bases. The length of the CDR3 is 17 residues. Germline lookup yields CDR1 MGHRA and CDR2 YSYEKL.

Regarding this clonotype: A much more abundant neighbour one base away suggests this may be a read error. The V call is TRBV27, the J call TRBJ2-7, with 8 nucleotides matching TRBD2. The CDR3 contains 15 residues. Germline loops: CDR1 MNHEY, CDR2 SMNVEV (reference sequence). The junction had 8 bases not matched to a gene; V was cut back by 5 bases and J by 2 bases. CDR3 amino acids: CASSPRAGVPYEQYF. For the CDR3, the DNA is TGTGCCAGCAGTCCCCGAGCGGGGGTCCCCTACGAGCAGTACTTC.

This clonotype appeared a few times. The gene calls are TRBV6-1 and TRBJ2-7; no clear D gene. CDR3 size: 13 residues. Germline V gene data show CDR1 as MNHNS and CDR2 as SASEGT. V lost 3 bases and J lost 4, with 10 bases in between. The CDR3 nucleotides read TGTGCCAGCAGTGACAGGAATATGTACGAGCAGTACGTC. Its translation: CASSDRNMYEQYV.

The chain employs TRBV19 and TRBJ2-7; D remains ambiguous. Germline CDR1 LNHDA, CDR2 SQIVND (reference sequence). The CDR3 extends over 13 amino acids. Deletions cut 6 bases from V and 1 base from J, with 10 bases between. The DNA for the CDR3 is TGTGCCAGTAGAATTCGGAATTCCTACGAGCAGTACGTC. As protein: CASRIRNSYEQYV.

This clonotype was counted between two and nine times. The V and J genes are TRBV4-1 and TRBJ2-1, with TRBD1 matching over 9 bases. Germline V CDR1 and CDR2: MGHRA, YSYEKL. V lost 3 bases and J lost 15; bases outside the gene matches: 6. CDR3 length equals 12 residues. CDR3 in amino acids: CASSHPGTGLFF. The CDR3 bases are TGCGCCAGCAGCCACCCCGGGACAGGGCTGTTCTTC.

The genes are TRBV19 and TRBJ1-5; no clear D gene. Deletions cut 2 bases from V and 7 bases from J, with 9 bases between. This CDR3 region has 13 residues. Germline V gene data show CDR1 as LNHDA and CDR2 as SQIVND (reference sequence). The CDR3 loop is CASSIMGEQPQHF. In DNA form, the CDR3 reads TGTGCCAGTAGTATAATGGGAGAACAGCCCCAGCATTTT. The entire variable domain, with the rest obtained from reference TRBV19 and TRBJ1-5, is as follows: DGGITQSPKYLFRKEGQNVTLSCEQNLNHDAMYWYRQDPGQGLRLIYYSQIVNDFQKGDIAEGYSVSREKKESFPLTVTSAQKNPTAFYLCASSIMGEQPQHFGDGTRLSIL.

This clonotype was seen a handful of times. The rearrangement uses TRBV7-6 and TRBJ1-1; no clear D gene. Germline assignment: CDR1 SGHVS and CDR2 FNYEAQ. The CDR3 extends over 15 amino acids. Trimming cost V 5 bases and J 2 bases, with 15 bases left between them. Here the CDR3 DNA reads TGTGCCAGCAGCCCGAGACCGCTAGAAAACACTGAAGCTTTCTTT. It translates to CASSPRPLENTEAFF. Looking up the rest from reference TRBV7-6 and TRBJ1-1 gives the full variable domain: GAGVSQSPRYKVTKRGQDVALRCDPISGHVSLYWYRQALGQGPEFLTYFNYEAQQDKSGLPNDRFSAERPEGSISTLTIQRTEQRDSAMYRCASSPRPLENTEAFFGQGTRLTVV.

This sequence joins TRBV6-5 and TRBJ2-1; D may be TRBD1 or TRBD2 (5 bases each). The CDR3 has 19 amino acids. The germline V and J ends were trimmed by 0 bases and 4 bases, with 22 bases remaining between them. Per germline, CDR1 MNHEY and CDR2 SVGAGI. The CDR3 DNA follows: TGTGCCAGCAGTTACTCGAGTGAGGGGCCCGCCGACCTTTACAATGAGCAGTTCTTC. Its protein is CASSYSSEGPADLYNEQFF.

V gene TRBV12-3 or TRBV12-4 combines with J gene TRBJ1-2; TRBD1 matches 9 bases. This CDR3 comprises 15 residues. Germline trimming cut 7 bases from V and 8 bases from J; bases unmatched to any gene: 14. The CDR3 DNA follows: TGTGCCAGCAACGTAGGGGGACAGGGTAAATCAGGCTACACCTTC. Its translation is CASNVGGQGKSGYTF.

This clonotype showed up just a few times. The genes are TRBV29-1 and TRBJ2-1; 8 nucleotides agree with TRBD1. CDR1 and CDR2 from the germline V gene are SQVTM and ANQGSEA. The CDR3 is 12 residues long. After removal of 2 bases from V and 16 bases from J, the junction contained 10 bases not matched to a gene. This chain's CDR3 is CSVEKVGQGGFF. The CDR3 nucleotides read TGCAGCGTTGAAAAAGTAGGACAGGGTGGTTTCTTC.

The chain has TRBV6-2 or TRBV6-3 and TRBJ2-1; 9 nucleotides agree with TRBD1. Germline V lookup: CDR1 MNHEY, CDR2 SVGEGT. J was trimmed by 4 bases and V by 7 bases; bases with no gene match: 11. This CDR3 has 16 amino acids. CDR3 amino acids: CASNRWTTGGYNEQFF. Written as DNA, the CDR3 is TGTGCCAGCAATCGGTGGACGACAGGGGGGTACAATGAGCAGTTCTTC.

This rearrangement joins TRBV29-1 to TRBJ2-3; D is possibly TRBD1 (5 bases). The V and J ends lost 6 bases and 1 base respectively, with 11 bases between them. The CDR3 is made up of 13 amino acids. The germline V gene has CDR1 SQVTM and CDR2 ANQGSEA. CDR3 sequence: CSVNRRRTDTQYF. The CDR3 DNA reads TGCAGCGTAAACAGGCGCCGCACAGATACGCAGTATTTT.

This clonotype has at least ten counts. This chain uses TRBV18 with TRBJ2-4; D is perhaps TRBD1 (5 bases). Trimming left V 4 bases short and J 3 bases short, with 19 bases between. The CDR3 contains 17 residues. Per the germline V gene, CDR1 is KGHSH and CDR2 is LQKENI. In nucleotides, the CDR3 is TGTGCCAGCTCACTCCTCGTGGACGGAAGGGGCAAAAACATTCAGTACTTC. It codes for CASSLLVDGRGKNIQYF.